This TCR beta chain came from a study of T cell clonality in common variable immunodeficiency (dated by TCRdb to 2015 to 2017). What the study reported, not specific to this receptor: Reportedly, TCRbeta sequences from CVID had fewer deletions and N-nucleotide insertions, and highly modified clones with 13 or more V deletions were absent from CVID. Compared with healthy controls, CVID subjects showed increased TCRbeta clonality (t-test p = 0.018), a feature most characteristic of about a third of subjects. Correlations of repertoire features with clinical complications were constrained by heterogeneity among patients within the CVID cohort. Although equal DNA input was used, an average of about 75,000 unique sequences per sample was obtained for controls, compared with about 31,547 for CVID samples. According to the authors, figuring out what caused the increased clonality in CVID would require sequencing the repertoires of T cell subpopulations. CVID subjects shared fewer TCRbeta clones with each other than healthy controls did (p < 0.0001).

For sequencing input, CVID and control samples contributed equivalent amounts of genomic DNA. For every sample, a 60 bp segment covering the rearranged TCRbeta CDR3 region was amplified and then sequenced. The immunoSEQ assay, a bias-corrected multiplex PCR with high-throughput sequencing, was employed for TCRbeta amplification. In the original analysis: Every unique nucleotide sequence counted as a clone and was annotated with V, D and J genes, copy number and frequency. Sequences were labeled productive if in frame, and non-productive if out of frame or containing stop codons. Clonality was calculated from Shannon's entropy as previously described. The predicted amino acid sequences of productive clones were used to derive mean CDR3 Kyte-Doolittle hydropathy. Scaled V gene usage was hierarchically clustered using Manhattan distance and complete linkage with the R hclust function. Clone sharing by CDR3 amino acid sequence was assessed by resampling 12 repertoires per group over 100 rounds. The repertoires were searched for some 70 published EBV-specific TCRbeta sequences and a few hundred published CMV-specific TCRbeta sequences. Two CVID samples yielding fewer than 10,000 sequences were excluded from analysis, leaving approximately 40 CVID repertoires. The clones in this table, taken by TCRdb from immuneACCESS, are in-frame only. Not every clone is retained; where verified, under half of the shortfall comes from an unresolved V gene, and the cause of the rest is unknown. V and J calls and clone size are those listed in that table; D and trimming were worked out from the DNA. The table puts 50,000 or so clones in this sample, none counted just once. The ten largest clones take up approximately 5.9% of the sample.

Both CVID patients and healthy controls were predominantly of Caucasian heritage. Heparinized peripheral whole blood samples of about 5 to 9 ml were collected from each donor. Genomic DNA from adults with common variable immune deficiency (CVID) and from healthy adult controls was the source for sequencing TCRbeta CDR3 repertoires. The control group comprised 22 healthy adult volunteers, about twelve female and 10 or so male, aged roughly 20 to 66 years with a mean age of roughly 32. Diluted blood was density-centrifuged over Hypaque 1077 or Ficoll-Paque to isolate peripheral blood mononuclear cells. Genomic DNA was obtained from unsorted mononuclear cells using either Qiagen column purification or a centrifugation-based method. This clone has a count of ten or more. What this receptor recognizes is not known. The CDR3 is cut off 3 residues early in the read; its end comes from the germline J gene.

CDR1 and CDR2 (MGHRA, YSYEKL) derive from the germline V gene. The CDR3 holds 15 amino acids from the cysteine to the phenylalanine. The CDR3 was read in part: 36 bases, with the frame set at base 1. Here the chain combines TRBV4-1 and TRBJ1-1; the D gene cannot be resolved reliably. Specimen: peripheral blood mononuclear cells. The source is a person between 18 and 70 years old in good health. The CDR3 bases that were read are TGCGCCAGCAGCCAAGATGGGCCAGTTCGTTTGGGA. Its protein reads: CASSQDGPVRLG. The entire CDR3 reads CASSQDGPVRLGAFF.